This T cell receptor (beta chain) is from a study of T cells in Graves' hyperthyroidism and ophthalmopathy. Trimming removed 7 bases from V and 7 bases from J, with 23 bases in between. Germline lookup yields CDR1 MNHEY and CDR2 SMNVEV (reference sequence). This CDR3 contains 15 residues. Regions amplified from RNA transcripts were the TCR beta CDR3 regions. First-round RT-PCR targeting the TCR CDR3 was performed with the HTBI primer set. A single record per CDR3 protein comes from TCRdb applying MiXCR to the multiplex PCR reads. The sample has approximately 600,000 distinct CDR3 sequences, less than 25% seen once; the top ten hold more than 30%. A patient was excluded if there was uncontrolled infection, other autoimmune disease, pregnancy or lactation.

Sequences were obtained from blood. The V call is TRBV27, the J call TRBJ2-7; TRBD2 might be the D (7 bases). This receptor was taken from a man younger than 45 with Graves' ophthalmopathy. The CDR3 region has the DNA TGTGCCAGCAAGGGGGAGGGGACTGGTCCTTGGGAGCAGTACTTC. Protein: CASKGEGTGPWEQYF.